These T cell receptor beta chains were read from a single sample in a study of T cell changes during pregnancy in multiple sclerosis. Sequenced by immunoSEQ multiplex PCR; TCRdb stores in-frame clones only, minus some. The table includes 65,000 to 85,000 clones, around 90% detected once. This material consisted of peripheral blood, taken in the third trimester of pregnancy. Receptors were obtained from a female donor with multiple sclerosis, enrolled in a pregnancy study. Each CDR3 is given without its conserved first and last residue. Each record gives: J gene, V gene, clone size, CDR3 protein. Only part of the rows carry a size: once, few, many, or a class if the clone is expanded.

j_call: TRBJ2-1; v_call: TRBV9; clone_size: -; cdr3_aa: ASSVDSDNEQF
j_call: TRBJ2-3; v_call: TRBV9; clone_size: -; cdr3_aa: ASSVSGGLDTQY
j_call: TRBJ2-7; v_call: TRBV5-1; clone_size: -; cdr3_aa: ASSFQGTSEQY
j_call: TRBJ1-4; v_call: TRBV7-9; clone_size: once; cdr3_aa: ASSLLGTGREKLF
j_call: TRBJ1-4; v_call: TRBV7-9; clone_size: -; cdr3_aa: ASSSPTSATNEKLF
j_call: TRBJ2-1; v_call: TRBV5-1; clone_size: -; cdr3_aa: ASSLGNLAGGYNEQF
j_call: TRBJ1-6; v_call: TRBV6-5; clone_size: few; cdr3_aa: ASRRGLGMTLH
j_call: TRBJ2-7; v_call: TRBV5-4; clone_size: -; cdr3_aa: ASSLGTDTYEQY
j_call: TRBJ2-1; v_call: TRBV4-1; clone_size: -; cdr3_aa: ASSQVGSGGARNEQF
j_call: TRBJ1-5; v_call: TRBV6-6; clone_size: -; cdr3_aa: ASSTGVYQPQH
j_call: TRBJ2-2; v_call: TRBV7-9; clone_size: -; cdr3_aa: ASSFTTGVNTGELF
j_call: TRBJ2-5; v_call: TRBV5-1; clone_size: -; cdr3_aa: ASSLDLGGRETQY
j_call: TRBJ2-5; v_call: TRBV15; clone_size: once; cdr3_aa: ATSRDGAGRRETQY
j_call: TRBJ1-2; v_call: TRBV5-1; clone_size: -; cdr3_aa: ASSLGPSYGYT
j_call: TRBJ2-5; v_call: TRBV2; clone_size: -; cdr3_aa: ASSGGRVQETQY
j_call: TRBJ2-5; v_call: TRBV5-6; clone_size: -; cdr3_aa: ASSKSGTQY
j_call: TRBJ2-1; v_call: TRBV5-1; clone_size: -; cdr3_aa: ASSLGGRGNNEQF
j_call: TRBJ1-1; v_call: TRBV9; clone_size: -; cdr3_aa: ASTLGGAVNTEAF
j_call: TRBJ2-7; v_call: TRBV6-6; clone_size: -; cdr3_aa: ASSTGPGQGYEQY
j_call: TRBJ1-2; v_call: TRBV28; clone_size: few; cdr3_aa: ASSSTTYGYT
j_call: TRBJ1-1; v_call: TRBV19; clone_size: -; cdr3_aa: ASSKRQGLVSEAF
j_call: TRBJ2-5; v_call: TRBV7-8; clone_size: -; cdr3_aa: ASSLEVRDMGQETQY
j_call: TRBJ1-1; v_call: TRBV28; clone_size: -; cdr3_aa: ASSLYLDREDTEAF
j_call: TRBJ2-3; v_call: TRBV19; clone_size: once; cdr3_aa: ASSIYPTLIASTDTQY
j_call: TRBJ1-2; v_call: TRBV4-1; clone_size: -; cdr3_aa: ASSQDGEVLDGYT
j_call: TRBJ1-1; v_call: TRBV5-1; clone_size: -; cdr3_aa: ASSQQGASTEAF
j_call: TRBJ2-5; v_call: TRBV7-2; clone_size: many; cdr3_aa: ASSLGGGVKTQY
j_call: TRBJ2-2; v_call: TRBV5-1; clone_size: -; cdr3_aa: ASSSGQGGYNTGELF
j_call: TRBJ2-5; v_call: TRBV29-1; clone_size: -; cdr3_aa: SVGGGGQETQY
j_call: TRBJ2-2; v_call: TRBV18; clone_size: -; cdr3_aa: ASSPAGLAGELF
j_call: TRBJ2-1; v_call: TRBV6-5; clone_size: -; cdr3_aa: ASSHSESQF
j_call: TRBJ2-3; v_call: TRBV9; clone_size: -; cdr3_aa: ASSVMGTADTQY
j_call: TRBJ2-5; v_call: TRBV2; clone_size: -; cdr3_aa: ASNPGHAGETQY
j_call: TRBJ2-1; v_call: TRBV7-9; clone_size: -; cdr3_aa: ASSLASLEMF
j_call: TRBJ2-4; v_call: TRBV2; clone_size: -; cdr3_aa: ASLGTGILNIQY
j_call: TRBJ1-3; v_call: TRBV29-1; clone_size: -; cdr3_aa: SVQGFAGNTIY
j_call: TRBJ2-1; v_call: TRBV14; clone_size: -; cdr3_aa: ASSQTRSSYNEQF
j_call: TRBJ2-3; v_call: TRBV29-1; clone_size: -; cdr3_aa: SVVHSTDTQY
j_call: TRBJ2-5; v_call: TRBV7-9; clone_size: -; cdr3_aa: ASSLGGDETQY
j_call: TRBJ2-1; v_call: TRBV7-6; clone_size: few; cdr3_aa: ASLQGASNEQF
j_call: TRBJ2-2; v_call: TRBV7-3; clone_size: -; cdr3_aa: ASSSLAGRGELF